This TCR beta chain is from a study of shared clonotypes between healthy human individuals. Assay: immunoSEQ multiplex PCR; the TCRdb copy retains only in-frame clones and omits some. This sample yields approximately 1.5 million clones, of which around 98% are seen a single time; roughly 0.45% belongs to the top ten. CDR1 and CDR2 from the germline V gene are SGHRS and YFSETQ. Trimming stripped 0 bases from V and 2 bases from J, with 10 bases between. The CDR3 length is 15 residues. The chain couples TRBV5-1 to TRBJ2-3; no clear D. Sequencing input: naive CD4+ T cells sorted from blood. The subset here: CD45RA+ positively selected. The TCR sequence derives from a man aged 30 to 45 in good health. The CDR3 sequence is CASSLGQPVTDTQYF. The CDR3 DNA reads as TGCGCCAGCAGCTTGGGCCAGCCCGTCACAGATACGCAGTATTTT.